The 21 T cell receptor beta chains listed next were all sequenced from one sample in a study of blood T cell repertoires in COVID-19. Profiling relied on immunoSEQ multiplex PCR, and the TCRdb table lists in-frame clones only, not all of them. The sample yields 390,000 or so clones, around 87% seen once. Input material: PBMCs or T cells enriched from blood (not recorded which). The source is a woman between 45 and 60 years old who had recovered from COVID-19.

This clone was seen just once. The CDR3 here is CASSLTSGVTEAFF. The CDR3 coding sequence is TGTGCCAGCAGTTTAACGTCAGGGGTCACTGAAGCTTTCTTT. The rearrangement uses TRBV27 and TRBJ1-1, with D perhaps TRBD1 (6 bases). Per the germline V gene, CDR1 is MNHEY and CDR2 is SMNVEV (reference sequence). V lost 2 bases, J lost 4 bases, and 11 bases lay in between. This CDR3 is 14 amino acids long.

V and J are TRBV7-9 and TRBJ1-3; TRBD1 matches 10 bases. Germline CDR1 SEHNR, CDR2 FQNEAQ (reference sequence). J lost 4 bases, V lost 4 bases, and 4 bases had no gene match. CDR3 length equals 15 residues. The CDR3 loop is CASSSLDRGGNTIYF. CDR3 coding DNA: TGTGCCAGCAGCTCCTTGGACAGGGGGGGAAACACCATATATTTT.

This chain connects TRBV7-9 to TRBJ2-1; no clear D. Germline CDR1 is SEHNR and CDR2 is FQNEAQ (reference sequence). Trimming removed 7 bases at V and 9 bases at J, with 19 bases between. The CDR3 is made up of 14 amino acids. This CDR3 reads CASTDILSLSEQFF. CDR3 coding DNA: TGTGCCAGCACCGATATCCTTTCCTTGAGTGAGCAGTTCTTC.

This chain's CDR3 is CASSLDREEPWEYF. The CDR3 DNA reads TGCGCCAGCAGCTTGGACAGGGAAGAGCCGTGGGAGTACTTC. V is TRBV5-1 and J is TRBJ2-7; D might be TRBD1 (6 bases). Trimming pared 0 bases from V and 11 bases from J, leaving 18 bases between. The CDR3 spans 14 residues. The V gene's germline CDR1 is SGHRS and CDR2 YFSETQ.

V gene TRBV27 combines with J gene TRBJ1-1; possibly TRBD1 for D (5 bases). The CDR3 spans 15 residues. The germline gives CDR1 MNHEY, CDR2 SMNVEV (reference sequence). The germline V and J ends were trimmed by 0 bases and 4 bases, with 12 bases remaining between them. In nucleotides, the CDR3 is TGTGCCAGCAGTTTATCTTGGGGGGATCTCACTGAAGCTTTCTTT. Translating it yields CASSLSWGDLTEAFF.

The V and J genes are TRBV2 and TRBJ2-7; D remains unclear. This CDR3 region has 14 residues. The germline V gene encodes CDR1 SNHLY and CDR2 FYNNEI. The V gene lost 5 bases and the J gene lost 0 bases, with 11 bases spanning the gap. The CDR3 sequence is CASSYDMDSYEQYF. The CDR3 DNA is TGTGCCAGCAGTTATGACATGGACTCCTACGAGCAGTACTTC. Full variable domain (rest looked up from reference TRBV2 and TRBJ2-7): EPEVTQTPSHQVTQMGQEVILRCVPISNHLYFYWYRQILGQKVEFLVSFYNNEISEKSEIFDDQFSVERPDGSNFTLKIRSTKLEDSAMYFCASSYDMDSYEQYFGPGTRLTVT.

V usage is TRBV28 and J usage is TRBJ1-6; TRBD1 aligns across 9 bases. This CDR3 region has 15 residues. Germline CDR1 MDHEN, CDR2 SYDVKM. The trim removed 3 bases at V and 9 bases at J, leaving 6 bases unmatched. In nucleotides, the CDR3 is TGTGCCAGCAGTTTGCCTGACAGGGGGATTTCACCCCTCCACTTT. Translation gives CASSLPDRGISPLHF.

This chain uses TRBV2 with TRBJ1-5; possibly TRBD1 for D (5 bases). Germline V gene data show CDR1 as SNHLY and CDR2 as FYNNEI. Trimming left V 3 bases short and J 6 bases short, with 12 bases between. The CDR3 spans 14 residues. This CDR3 reads CASSDRGLSQPQHF. The CDR3 nucleotides read TGTGCCAGCAGTGACCGGGGGTTAAGTCAGCCCCAGCATTTT.

The chain combines TRBV7-9 with TRBJ1-3; D gene ambiguous. The CDR3 runs 13 residues. Between the trimmed V and J ends, which lost 2 bases and 3 bases, there was a span of 5 bases. Germline assignment: CDR1 SEHNR and CDR2 FQNEAQ (reference sequence). The CDR3 DNA reads as TGTGCCAGCAGCTTAACAGTTGGAAACACCATATATTTT. This sequence encodes CASSLTVGNTIYF.

The chain combines TRBV4-2 with TRBJ1-4; TRBD1 is a possible D gene (6 bases). CDR1 LGHNA and CDR2 YNFKEQ come from the germline V gene. The V gene lost 0 bases and the J gene lost 0 bases, with 20 bases spanning the gap. The CDR3 runs 20 residues. CDR3 bases: TGTGCCAGCAGCCAAGATCCAGTAAGGCAGGGGTCGACAACTAATGAAAAACTGTTTTTT. Amino acid sequence: CASSQDPVRQGSTTNEKLFF.

The CDR3 protein is CASSLEQPRMNSPLHF. Here the CDR3 DNA reads TGCGCCAGCAGCTTGGAACAGCCAAGGATGAATTCACCCCTCCACTTT. V and J are TRBV5-1 and TRBJ1-6; unclear D gene. V was pared by 0 bases and J by 7 bases, with 14 bases between. The CDR3 has 16 amino acids. The V gene's germline CDR1 is SGHRS and CDR2 YFSETQ.

The chain combines TRBV19 with TRBJ1-2; D is ambiguous. Trimming stripped 0 bases from V and 7 bases from J, with 6 bases between. Per the germline V gene, CDR1 is LNHDA and CDR2 is SQIVND (reference sequence). CDR3 length equals 12 residues. CDR3 residues: CASSIEGSGYTF. Written as DNA, the CDR3 is TGTGCCAGTAGTATAGAGGGCTCTGGCTACACCTTC.

This rearrangement joins TRBV9 to TRBJ2-5; D possibly corresponds to TRBD2 (6 bases). CDR1 is SGDLS, CDR2 YYNGEE, per germline. The CDR3 loop spans 15 amino acids. The V end was cut by 2 bases, the J end by 2 bases, with 13 bases between. CDR3 bases: TGTGCCAGCAGCGTGTCGGGAGTAACTCAAGAGACCCAGTACTTC. Its translation: CASSVSGVTQETQYF.

The V call is TRBV2, the J call TRBJ1-2; D not resolved. V lost 4 bases, J lost 1 base, and 10 bases lay in between. Germline V gives CDR1 SNHLY, CDR2 FYNNEI. This CDR3 has 14 residues. Written as DNA, the CDR3 is TGTGCCAGCAGTGGTACGCGTCTTAACTATGGCTACACCTTC. Its translation: CASSGTRLNYGYTF.

This chain links TRBV28 with TRBJ2-2; perhaps TRBD2 as D (5 bases). From germline, CDR1 is MDHEN and CDR2 SYDVKM. CDR3 length equals 15 residues. The V gene lost 7 bases and the J gene lost 4 bases, with 16 bases spanning the gap. CDR3 in amino acids: CASINGGLITGELFF. The DNA of the CDR3 is TGTGCCAGCATCAACGGCGGACTGATCACCGGGGAGCTGTTTTTT.

The chain recombines TRBV7-2 with TRBJ1-1; the D gene is possibly TRBD1 (6 bases). Germline V gene sequence: CDR1 SGHTA, CDR2 FQGNSA. Trimming removed 5 bases from V and 0 bases from J, with 13 bases in between. The CDR3 consists of 15 residues. Here the CDR3 reads CASSRRTVMNTEAFF. Here the CDR3 DNA reads TGTGCCAGCAGCAGAAGGACAGTAATGAACACTGAAGCTTTCTTT.

The chain links TRBV14 to TRBJ2-2; D gene uncertain. The CDR3 totals 13 residues. Trimming took 4 bases from V and 3 from J, leaving 6 bases between them. Per the germline V gene, CDR1 is SGHDN and CDR2 is FVKESK. The CDR3 nucleotides are TGTGCCAGCAGCCTACGGTACACCGGGGAGCTGTTTTTT. Protein: CASSLRYTGELFF.

This chain connects TRBV7-9 to TRBJ1-1; possibly TRBD1 for D (5 bases). V was cut by 8 bases and J by 10 bases, with 17 bases left in between. Per the germline V gene, CDR1 is SEHNR and CDR2 is FQNEAQ (reference sequence). The CDR3 is 12 amino acids. The CDR3 protein is CASRPELGRAFF. The CDR3 DNA reads as TGTGCCAGCCGCCCCGAGCTGGGGCGAGCTTTCTTT. Combining the CDR3 with reference TRBV7-9 and TRBJ1-1 gives the whole variable domain DTGVSQNPRHKITKRGQNVTFRCDPISEHNRLYWYRQTLGQGPEFLTYFQNEAQLEKSRLLSDRFSAERPKGSFSTLEIQRTEQGDSAMYLCASRPELGRAFFGQGTRLTVV.

The genes are TRBV2 and TRBJ1-5; D unresolved. The CDR3 has 13 amino acids. V was trimmed by 9 bases and J by 7 bases, leaving 16 bases between them. The germline gives CDR1 SNHLY, CDR2 FYNNEI. CDR3 region: CASTEGIRQPQHF. The CDR3 DNA is TGTGCCAGTACCGAGGGAATCCGGCAGCCCCAGCATTTT.

The rearrangement links TRBV19 to TRBJ2-2, with D uncertain. V lost 3 bases and J 7 bases, leaving 12 bases between the germline ends. Looked up from germline, CDR1 is LNHDA and CDR2 is SQIVND (reference sequence). The CDR3 has 14 residues. The CDR3 is CASSISTNGGELFF. CDR3 in DNA: TGTGCCAGTAGTATCTCCACAAATGGCGGGGAGCTGTTTTTT. The variable domain in full, completed from reference TRBV19 and TRBJ2-2, reads DGGITQSPKYLFRKEGQNVTLSCEQNLNHDAMYWYRQDPGQGLRLIYYSQIVNDFQKGDIAEGYSVSREKKESFPLTVTSAQKNPTAFYLCASSISTNGGELFFGEGSRLTVL.

The genes are TRBV5-1 and TRBJ1-1; TRBD1 matches at 7 bases. The CDR3 contains 15 residues. The J segment lost 3 bases and the V segment lost 4 bases, leaving 9 bases of the junction unmatched. In germline, CDR1 is SGHRS, CDR2 YFSETQ. CDR3 sequence: CASSILPGTDTEAFF. CDR3 coding DNA: TGCGCCAGCAGCATACTACCCGGGACAGACACTGAAGCTTTCTTT.